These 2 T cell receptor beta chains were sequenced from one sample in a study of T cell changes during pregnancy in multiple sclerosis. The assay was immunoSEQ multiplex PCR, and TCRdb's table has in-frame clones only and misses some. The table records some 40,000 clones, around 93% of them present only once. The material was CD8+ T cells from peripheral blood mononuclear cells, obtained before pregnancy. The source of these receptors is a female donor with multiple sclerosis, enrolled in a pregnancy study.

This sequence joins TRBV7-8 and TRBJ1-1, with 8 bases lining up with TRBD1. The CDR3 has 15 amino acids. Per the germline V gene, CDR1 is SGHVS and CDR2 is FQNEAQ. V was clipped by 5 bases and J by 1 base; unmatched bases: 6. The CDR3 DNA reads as TGTGCCAGCAGCCCGTGGGACAGGAGGAACACTGAAGCTTTCTTT. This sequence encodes CASSPWDRRNTEAFF.

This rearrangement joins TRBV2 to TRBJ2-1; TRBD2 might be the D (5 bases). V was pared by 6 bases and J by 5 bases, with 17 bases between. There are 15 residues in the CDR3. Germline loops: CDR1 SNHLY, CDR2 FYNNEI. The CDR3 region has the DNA TGTGCCAGCAGGCAAGAGGGAGACTGGGACAATGAGCAGTTCTTC. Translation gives CASRQEGDWDNEQFF.